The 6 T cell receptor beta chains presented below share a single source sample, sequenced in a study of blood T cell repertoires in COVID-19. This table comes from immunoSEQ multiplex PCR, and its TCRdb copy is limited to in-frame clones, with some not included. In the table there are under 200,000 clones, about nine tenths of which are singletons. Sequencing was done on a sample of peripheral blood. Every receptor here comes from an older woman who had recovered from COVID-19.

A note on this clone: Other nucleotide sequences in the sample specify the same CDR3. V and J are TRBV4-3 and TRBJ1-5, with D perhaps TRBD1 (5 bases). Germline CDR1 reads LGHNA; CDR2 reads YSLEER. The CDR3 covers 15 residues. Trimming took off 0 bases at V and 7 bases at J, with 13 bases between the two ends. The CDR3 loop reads CASSQDLGGRQPQHF. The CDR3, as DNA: TGCGCCAGCAGCCAAGATCTGGGGGGTCGACAGCCCCAGCATTTT.

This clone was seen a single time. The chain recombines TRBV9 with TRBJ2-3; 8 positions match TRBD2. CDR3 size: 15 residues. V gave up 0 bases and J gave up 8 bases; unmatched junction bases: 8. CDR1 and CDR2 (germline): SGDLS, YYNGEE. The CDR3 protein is CASSVGTGGEATQYF. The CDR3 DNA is TGTGCCAGCAGCGTAGGGACCGGGGGGGAGGCTACGCAGTATTTT.

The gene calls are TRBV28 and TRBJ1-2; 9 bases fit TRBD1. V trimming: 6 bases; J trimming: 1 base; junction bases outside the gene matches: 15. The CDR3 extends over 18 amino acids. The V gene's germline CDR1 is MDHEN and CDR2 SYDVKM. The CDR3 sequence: CASSPGRDRAILNYGYTF. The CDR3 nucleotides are TGTGCCAGCAGCCCCGGGCGGGACAGGGCCATACTTAACTATGGCTACACCTTC.

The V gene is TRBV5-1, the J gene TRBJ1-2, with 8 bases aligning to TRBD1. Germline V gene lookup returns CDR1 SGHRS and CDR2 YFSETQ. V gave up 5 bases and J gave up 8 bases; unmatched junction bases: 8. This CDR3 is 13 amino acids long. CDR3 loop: CASSQPGGQGYTF. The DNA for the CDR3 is TGCGCCAGCAGTCAACCAGGGGGCCAGGGCTACACCTTC.

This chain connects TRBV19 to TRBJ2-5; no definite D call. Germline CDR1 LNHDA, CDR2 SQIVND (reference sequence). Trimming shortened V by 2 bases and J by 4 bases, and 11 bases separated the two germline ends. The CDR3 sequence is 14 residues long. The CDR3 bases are TGTGCCAGTAGTATATCGTCACCGAGAGAGACCCAGTACTTC. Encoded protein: CASSISSPRETQYF.

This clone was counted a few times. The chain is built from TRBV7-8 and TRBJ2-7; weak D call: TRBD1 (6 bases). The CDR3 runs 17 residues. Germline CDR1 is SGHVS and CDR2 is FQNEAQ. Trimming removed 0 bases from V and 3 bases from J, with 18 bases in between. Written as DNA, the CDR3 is TGTGCCAGCAGCTTAGCCCCCACAGGGTGGGGATTCTACGAGCAGTACTTC. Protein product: CASSLAPTGWGFYEQYF.